This T cell receptor beta chain was found in a study of T cells in Graves' hyperthyroidism and ophthalmopathy. This clonotype was picked up many times. Inclusion characteristics of ophthalmopathy patients comprised a Clinical Activity Score of at least 3, a NOSPECS grade of at least 4, and duration under 3 months. The PBMCs were taken from 10 ml of fresh peripheral blood. TCR beta CDR3 regions were amplified from RNA transcripts. The TCR CDR3 was amplified in a first-round RT-PCR using the HTBI primer set. Each CDR3 protein gets one entry after TCRdb re-called the multiplex PCR reads with MiXCR. Seen here are around 600,000 distinct CDR3 sequences, around 15% observed once, and the top ten hold around 13%. The sequence was collected from a woman aged 50 to 60 with Graves' ophthalmopathy. Material for sequencing was blood.

CDR3 coding DNA: TGTGCCAGCATAGGGCCCAATGAGCAGTTCTTC. It is translated as CASIGPNEQFF. The rearrangement uses TRBV7-9 and TRBJ2-1, with no clear D. The germline V gene has CDR1 SEHNR and CDR2 FQNEAQ (reference sequence). V lost 7 bases, J lost 6 bases, and 7 bases lay in between. This CDR3 spans 11 amino acids.